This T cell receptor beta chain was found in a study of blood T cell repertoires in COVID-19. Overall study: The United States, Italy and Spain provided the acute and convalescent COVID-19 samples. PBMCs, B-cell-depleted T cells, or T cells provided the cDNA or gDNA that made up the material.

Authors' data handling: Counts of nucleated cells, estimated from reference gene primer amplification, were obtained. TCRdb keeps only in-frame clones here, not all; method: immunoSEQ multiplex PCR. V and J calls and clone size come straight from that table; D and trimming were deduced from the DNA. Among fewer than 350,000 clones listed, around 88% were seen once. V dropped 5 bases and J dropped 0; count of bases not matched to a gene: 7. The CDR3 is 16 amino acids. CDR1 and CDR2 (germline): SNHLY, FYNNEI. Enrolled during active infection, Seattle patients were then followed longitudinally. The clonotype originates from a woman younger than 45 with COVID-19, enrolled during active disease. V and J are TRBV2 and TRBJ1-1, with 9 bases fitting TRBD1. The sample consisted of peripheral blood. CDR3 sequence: CASSRPGTGLNTEAFF. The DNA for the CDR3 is TGTGCCAGCAGTCGTCCCGGGACAGGGCTGAACACTGAAGCTTTCTTT.